Each of the 8 T cell receptor beta chains below was sequenced from the same sample in a study of blood T cell repertoires in COVID-19. Assay used: immunoSEQ multiplex PCR; TCRdb lists only in-frame clones, some missing. Of 250,000 to 300,000 clones in the sample, roughly 89% were seen once. Sequenced input: peripheral blood. These receptors originate from a woman in her sixties or seventies with COVID-19, enrolled during active disease.

The V and J genes are TRBV4-3 and TRBJ1-6, with 8 bases identical to TRBD1. From germline, CDR1 is LGHNA and CDR2 YSLEER. The length of the CDR3 is 15 residues. The V and J ends lost 1 base and 9 bases, in that order; junction bases with no gene match: 5. CDR3 region: CASSQASGGGSPLHF. Here the CDR3 DNA reads TGCGCCAGCAGCCAAGCTTCAGGGGGCGGTTCACCCCTCCACTTT.

The chain recombines TRBV12-3 or TRBV12-4 with TRBJ1-2, with 7 bases that match TRBD1. The CDR3 extends over 13 amino acids. V dropped 6 bases and J dropped 8; count of bases not matched to a gene: 9. Written as DNA, the CDR3 is TGTGCCAGCAGCTTCTACAGGGGTTACGGCTACACCTTC. Translation: CASSFYRGYGYTF.

On this clone itself: This same CDR3 is encoded by further DNA sequences in the sample. The chain employs TRBV7-2 and TRBJ2-1; TRBD2 matches at 10 bases. The CDR3 loop spans 16 amino acids. Germline-derived CDR1 and CDR2 are SGHTA and FQGNSA. V was clipped by 1 base and J by 4 bases; unmatched bases: 4. CDR3 residues: CASSLEASGGYNEQFF. CDR3 in DNA: TGTGCCAGCAGCTTAGAGGCTAGCGGGGGATACAATGAGCAGTTCTTC.

V and J are TRBV6-2 or TRBV6-3 and TRBJ1-1; D gene uncertain. The V gene lost 2 bases and the J gene lost 3 bases, with 7 bases spanning the gap. Germline CDR1 and CDR2: MNHEY and SVGEGT. The length of the CDR3 is 13 residues. The CDR3 DNA sequence: TGTGCCAGCAGTTACCCCGGGGACACTGAAGCTTTCTTT. This translates into CASSYPGDTEAFF.

The rearrangement links TRBV15 to TRBJ2-6, with D uncertain. CDR1 and CDR2 from the germline V gene are LNHNV and YYDKDF (reference sequence). Between the trimmed V and J ends, which lost 0 bases and 0 bases, there was a span of 3 bases. CDR3 length equals 15 residues. In nucleotides, the CDR3 is TGTGCCACCAGCAGAGACTACTCTGGGGCCAACGTCCTGACTTTC. Its translation: CATSRDYSGANVLTF.

The chain couples TRBV6-1 to TRBJ1-4; D gene ambiguous. Germline V lookup: CDR1 MNHNS, CDR2 SASEGT. The CDR3 totals 16 residues. Trimming removed 1 base at V and 6 bases at J, with 15 bases between. CDR3 amino acids: CASSEDRSLSYEKLFF. The CDR3, as DNA: TGTGCCAGCAGTGAAGATCGGAGCTTATCGTATGAAAAACTGTTTTTT.

V usage is TRBV7-6 and J usage is TRBJ2-3, with a weak D call TRBD2 (7 bases). Germline V gene data show CDR1 as SGHVS and CDR2 as FNYEAQ. Trimming shortened V by 0 bases and J by 1 base, and 26 bases separated the two germline ends. This CDR3 contains 21 residues. The CDR3 is CASSLARQAGAITIGTDTQYF. CDR3 coding DNA: TGTGCCAGCAGCTTAGCCCGTCAGGCGGGGGCTATCACCATAGGCACAGATACGCAGTATTTT.

The chain has TRBV7-8 and TRBJ2-1; 9 bases are shared with TRBD2. There are 16 residues in the CDR3. Losses at the gene ends were 2 bases for V and 6 bases for J; bases not matched to a gene: 8. From germline, CDR1 is SGHVS and CDR2 FQNEAQ. CDR3 region: CASSLRRGGGANEQFF. The CDR3 DNA is TGTGCCAGCAGCTTACGGCGCGGGGGGGGCGCCAATGAGCAGTTCTTC.